This T cell receptor beta chain was observed in a study of response to subunit inactivated influenza vaccine. The CDR3 has 12 residues. The V end was cut by 0 bases, the J end by 4 bases, with 1 base between. The germline V gene encodes CDR1 KGHDR and CDR2 SFDVKD. TCRdb ran MiXCR on the RT-PCR reads and lists one entry per CDR3 protein. The profile covers more than 400,000 distinct CDR3 sequences, with approximately 7.3% appearing a single time and 13% taken by the ten largest. This clonotype appeared many times. Sequencing used PBMCs from blood, obtained about 23 months after vaccination. This TCR was recovered from a man aged 50-75 years who received an inactivated influenza vaccine. The chain recombines TRBV24-1 with TRBJ2-3; D uncertain. The CDR3 loop reads CATSDLADTQYF. The CDR3 nucleotides are TGTGCCACCAGTGATTTGGCAGATACGCAGTATTTT.